This T cell receptor beta chain was captured in a study of T cell responses to AZD1222 COVID-19 vaccine (dated by TCRdb to 2020 to 2023). For the study in its entirety: A total of around 240 trial participants underwent TCR sequencing, of whom 207 received two doses of AZD1222 and about 25 received two doses of the MenACWY control vaccine. Enrollment into the trials was organized by age into subgroups of 18-55, 56-69 and 70-plus years, and those subgroups contained roughly 150, 30 and 60 TCR-sequenced participants, respectively. General conclusions and limits of the study: Conclusions about previously exposed vaccinees were limited because only six AZD1222 recipients were SARS-CoV-2 seropositive at baseline. A significant rise in spike-specific TCR breadth and depth was observed after two AZD1222 doses relative to day 0 and relative to MenACWY recipients. Because no day 14 peak-response samples were available, the repertoires could be characterized only after the peak T cell response. Most participants were white British and females outnumbered males, and the authors suggested that clonal diversity may have been underestimated. Epitopes outside the regions mutated in the B.1.351 and B.1.1.7 variants were reportedly recognized by nearly half of the unique spike-specific TCRs. The vaccine-associated CD4 TCRs covered the entire spike protein, and the dominant responses fell in regions 160-218 and 743-854. In the small 56-69-year group, the increase in depth fell short of significance, most likely because of low power.

The CDR3 regions of human TCRbeta chains were analyzed by immunosequencing. The source study handled its data this way. TCRs in the repertoires were matched against a reference library of SARS-CoV-2-specific TCRs that had been generated with the MIRA antigen-specificity platform. Breadth was defined as the fraction of unique TCRs that were SARS-CoV-2-associated. Depth was defined as the fraction of total T cells that were SARS-CoV-2-associated. Using the MIRA data, every spike-specific TCR was mapped to the spike region that the TCR reacted to and assigned to either a CD4 or a CD8 class. Log10-transformed breadth and depth values were compared by one-way ANOVA with Sidak's multiple comparisons tests. Held by TCRdb, this immuneACCESS table contains in-frame sequences only and omits some clones. Under half of the omission traces to an unresolved V gene where checked; the cause of the rest is unknown. V, J and clone size reflect that table, while D and trimming were determined from the DNA. The table for this sample lists approximately 110,000 clones; roughly 89% of them were counted only once. 35% to 50% of the sample is taken by the ten largest.

In regard to this clone: Its antigen is not yet known. No much larger clone is present one base from it, and per-base qualities are unavailable.

What this sample's time point label stands for: about 28 days (+/-7) after the second vaccine dose. AZD1222 recipients given second doses at about 4 weeks or at about 12 weeks were pooled, since spike-specific TCR depth and breadth were not found to differ between the two schedules. Vaccinee samples were obtained from the UK trials COV001 and COV002, which included a single-blind randomized controlled phase 2/3 trial of AZD1222 (ChAdOx1 nCoV-19) in healthy adults. For TCRbeta chain sequencing, PBMC samples were collected from trial participants at day 0 and at day 28 after the second dose. Including the terminal cysteine and phenylalanine, the CDR3 comprises 14 residues. Of the read, only the CDR3 DNA is kept; its 42 bases are in frame from base 1. V is clipped by 2 bases and J by 0 bases, and the sequence between their germline boundaries is 7 bases long. The germline V gene (reference sequence) yields SEHNR for CDR1 and FQNEAQ for CDR2.

Specimen: peripheral blood, collected 28 days after the second AZD1222 dose. The receptor chain draws on TRBV7-9 and TRBJ1-1; the D gene cannot be resolved reliably. This receptor was taken from an adult who received the AZD1222 COVID-19 vaccine. The DNA reads TGTGCCAGCAGCTTACGGACGGTGAACACTGAAGCTTTCTTT. It codes for CASSLRTVNTEAFF. The full variable domain, with segments outside the CDR3 supplied by the reference TRBV7-9 and TRBJ1-1 proteins, appears as DTGVSQNPRHKITKRGQNVTFRCDPISEHNRLYWYRQTLGQGPEFLTYFQNEAQLEKSRLLSDRFSAERPKGSFSTLEIQRTEQGDSAMYLCASSLRTVNTEAFFGQGTRLTVV.